The 27 T cell receptor beta chains below come from one sample, sequenced in a study of control samples from healthy donors and cancer patients. Method: immunoSEQ multiplex PCR; TCRdb's copy keeps in-frame clones and lacks some. This table holds 100,000 to 150,000 clones, about 92% found once. The sample taken for sequencing was blood. These receptors all stem from a woman in her forties or fifties in good health.

The rearrangement uses TRBV6-5 and TRBJ1-1; possible D gene TRBD1, 6 bases. The CDR3 sequence is 12 residues long. V was shortened by 8 bases and J by 4 bases, with 11 bases between the two germline ends. CDR1 is MNHEY, CDR2 SVGAGI, per germline. CDR3 protein: CASSYRVTEAFF. As DNA, the CDR3 is TGTGCCAGCTCCTACAGGGTCACTGAAGCTTTCTTT.

The genes are TRBV7-8 and TRBJ2-1; D unresolved. Trimming removed 6 bases from V and 8 bases from J, with 8 bases in between. The length of the CDR3 is 11 residues. Germline CDR1 reads SGHVS; CDR2 reads FQNEAQ. The CDR3 region has the DNA TGTGCCAGCAGTAGACTGGATGAGCAGTTCTTC. This gives the protein CASSRLDEQFF.

This clone has more than one count but fewer than ten. CDR3 sequence: CASRVGEGKQYF. In DNA form, the CDR3 reads TGTGCCAGCAGGGTCGGAGAGGGAAAGCAGTACTTC. The V call is TRBV19, the J call TRBJ2-7; the D call may be TRBD1 or TRBD2 (5 bases each). The CDR3 spans 12 residues. V was pared by 9 bases and J by 8 bases, with 17 bases between. Germline V gene data show CDR1 as LNHDA and CDR2 as SQIVND (reference sequence). The full variable domain, its missing parts supplied by reference TRBV19 and TRBJ2-7, is DGGITQSPKYLFRKEGQNVTLSCEQNLNHDAMYWYRQDPGQGLRLIYYSQIVNDFQKGDIAEGYSVSREKKESFPLTVTSAQKNPTAFYLCASRVGEGKQYFGPGTRLTVT.

The chain couples TRBV5-1 to TRBJ2-2; 7 bases map to TRBD1. CDR3 length: 15 amino acids. Germline V gene lookup returns CDR1 SGHRS and CDR2 YFSETQ. V was clipped by 0 bases and J by 6 bases; unmatched bases: 5. This chain's CDR3 is CASSLVAGGSGELFF. CDR3 bases: TGCGCCAGCAGCTTGGTAGCAGGGGGATCCGGGGAGCTGTTTTTT.

This clone has only one observation. The chain combines TRBV4-2 with TRBJ1-1; D is undetermined. Germline lookup yields CDR1 LGHNA and CDR2 YNFKEQ. This CDR3 contains 15 residues. V lost 1 base and J lost 1, with 10 bases in between. CDR3 coding DNA: TGTGCCAGCAGCCAAGGATTGTTAGGGAACACTGAAGCTTTCTTT. Its translation is CASSQGLLGNTEAFF.

V usage is TRBV19 and J usage is TRBJ1-2; D perhaps matches TRBD1 (6 bases). Germline values: CDR1 LNHDA, CDR2 SQIVND (reference sequence). The CDR3 length is 12 residues. Trimming took 6 bases from V and 4 from J, leaving 9 bases between them. CDR3 residues: CASRGTSYGYTF. The DNA of the CDR3 is TGTGCCAGTAGGGGGACAAGCTATGGCTACACCTTC.

This chain uses TRBV11-2 with TRBJ1-4, with D possibly matching TRBD1 (6 bases). Trimming left V 5 bases short and J 1 base short, with 11 bases between. The length of the CDR3 is 15 residues. Germline V gives CDR1 SGHAT, CDR2 FQNNGV. DNA for the CDR3: TGTGCCAGCAGCGCCAGGGGTCTAACTAATGAAAAACTGTTTTTT. Translated: CASSARGLTNEKLFF.

The genes are TRBV6-6 and TRBJ1-2; D may be TRBD1 (5 bases). In germline, CDR1 is MNHNY, CDR2 SVGAGI (reference sequence). The V end lost 6 bases, the J end lost 12 bases, and 17 bases lay between the germline ends. The CDR3 consists of 12 residues. This CDR3 is CASRLRVEENTF. The CDR3 region has the DNA TGTGCCAGCAGGCTCAGGGTAGAAGAAAACACCTTC.

The rearrangement uses TRBV5-6 and TRBJ1-2; TRBD1 is a possible D gene (6 bases). The CDR3 consists of 15 residues. The V gene's germline CDR1 is SGHDT and CDR2 YYEEEE. The V and J ends lost 4 bases and 6 bases respectively, with 19 bases between them. CDR3 protein: CASSPGDWLIDGYTF. Here the CDR3 DNA reads TGTGCCAGCAGCCCAGGGGACTGGTTAATAGATGGCTACACCTTC.

This clone was seen a few times. The chain employs TRBV15 and TRBJ2-3, with 10 bases lining up with TRBD1. V was pared by 0 bases and J by 5 bases, with 5 bases of the junction left unmatched. Germline V CDR1 and CDR2: LNHNV, YYDKDF (reference sequence). This CDR3 has 16 residues. Here the CDR3 DNA reads TGTGCCACCAGCAGAGACCCGGGACAGGGGTTAGATACGCAGTATTTT. Amino acids: CATSRDPGQGLDTQYF.

For the CDR3, the DNA is TGTGCCAGCAGCTTGCCAGGGGAGTTCAATCAGCCCCAGCATTTT. As protein: CASSLPGEFNQPQHF. The chain employs TRBV5-5 and TRBJ1-5; the D gene is possibly TRBD1 (6 bases). CDR3 length: 15 residues. CDR1 is SGHKS, CDR2 YYEKEE, per germline (reference sequence). Trimming took 1 base from V and 3 from J, leaving 11 bases between them.

V usage is TRBV29-1 and J usage is TRBJ2-7; 9 nucleotides line up with TRBD1. The CDR3 spans 14 residues. V was pared by 6 bases and J by 4 bases, with 10 bases of the junction left unmatched. Germline lookup yields CDR1 SQVTM and CDR2 ANQGSEA. CDR3 region: CSVSRDRVGYEQYF. The CDR3 DNA follows: TGCAGCGTCTCCAGGGACAGGGTTGGGTACGAGCAGTACTTC.

The rearrangement joins TRBV27 to TRBJ2-2; D is possibly TRBD1 (5 bases). The CDR3 totals 15 residues. Germline V gene lookup returns CDR1 MNHEY and CDR2 SMNVEV (reference sequence). V lost 5 bases and J lost 4, with 14 bases in between. CDR3 in DNA: TGTGCCAGCAGTAGCTACAGGAATACCACCGGGGAGCTGTTTTTT. Amino acid sequence: CASSSYRNTTGELFF.

The chain links TRBV19 to TRBJ2-7; 8 positions match TRBD2. Trimming cost V 7 bases and J 7 bases; bases outside gene matches: 12. The germline CDR1 and CDR2 sequences are LNHDA and SQIVND (reference sequence). The CDR3 length is 14 residues. CDR3 loop: CASTNPGLVGEQYF. CDR3 bases: TGTGCCAGTACCAACCCGGGACTAGTTGGGGAGCAGTACTTC.

This sequence joins TRBV7-6 and TRBJ1-3, with 10 bases identical to TRBD1. Germline V gives CDR1 SGHVS, CDR2 FNYEAQ. This CDR3 contains 16 residues. V dropped 5 bases and J dropped 2; count of bases not matched to a gene: 6. CDR3 in amino acids: CASSNHGQGAGNTIYF. The CDR3 region has the DNA TGTGCCAGCAGCAACCACGGACAGGGGGCTGGAAACACCATATATTTT.

The V and J genes are TRBV19 and TRBJ2-3, with D maybe TRBD2 (5 bases). The CDR3 is made up of 14 amino acids. The germline V gene encodes CDR1 LNHDA and CDR2 SQIVND (reference sequence). Trimming took off 4 bases at V and 2 bases at J, with 10 bases between the two ends. DNA for the CDR3: TGTGCCAGTAGTACCAGGACTCCCACAGATACGCAGTATTTT. Translated, it gives CASSTRTPTDTQYF.

The CDR3 nucleotides read TGTGCCAGCAGTCAACTCCGGGACAGCCATTTAAATCTCCACTTT. Residues: CASSQLRDSHLNLHF. This chain uses TRBV11-2 with TRBJ1-6; 7 bases match TRBD1. The J segment lost 16 bases and the V segment lost 6 bases, leaving 18 bases of the junction unmatched. The CDR3 has 15 residues. Germline CDR1 reads SGHAT; CDR2 reads FQNNGV.

J is TRBJ1-2 and V is TRBV7-9; 7 nucleotides match TRBD1. V was pared by 3 bases and J by 7 bases, with 5 bases of the junction left unmatched. Looked up from germline, CDR1 is SEHNR and CDR2 is FQNEAQ (reference sequence). The CDR3 runs to 13 residues. This chain's CDR3 is CASSFNSGGGYTF. In DNA, the CDR3 is TGTGCCAGCAGCTTTAACTCAGGGGGTGGCTACACCTTC.

This clone was picked up one time. Written as DNA, the CDR3 is TGTGCCAGCAGCTTATCGGGGGCGTTTGCCAACGTCCTGACTTTC. This encodes CASSLSGAFANVLTF. The gene calls are TRBV11-2 and TRBJ2-6, with D perhaps TRBD1 or TRBD2 (6 bases each). The germline V and J ends were trimmed by 2 bases and 7 bases, with 12 bases remaining between them. The length of the CDR3 is 15 residues. Per germline, CDR1 SGHAT and CDR2 FQNNGV.

CDR3 residues: CASSFDAKRGTDTQYF. DNA for the CDR3: TGCGCCAGCAGCTTTGACGCCAAGCGGGGCACAGATACGCAGTATTTT. This chain connects TRBV5-1 to TRBJ2-3; the D gene is possibly TRBD2 (6 bases). In germline, CDR1 is SGHRS, CDR2 YFSETQ. Trimming shortened V by 2 bases and J by 1 base, and 14 bases separated the two germline ends. The CDR3 loop spans 16 amino acids.

The genes are TRBV27 and TRBJ1-3; TRBD1 is a possible D gene (5 bases). With 5 bases removed from V and 4 bases from J, the gap between germline ends came to 12 bases. Germline V CDR1 and CDR2: MNHEY, SMNVEV (reference sequence). There are 14 residues in the CDR3. The CDR3 sequence is CASSSGTLGNTIYF. DNA of the CDR3: TGTGCCAGCAGTAGCGGGACGCTCGGAAACACCATATATTTT.

The rearrangement links TRBV29-1 to TRBJ2-1; D unclear. V lost 4 bases to trimming and J lost 3 bases, with 10 bases between them. The CDR3 covers 13 residues. The germline gives CDR1 SQVTM, CDR2 ANQGSEA. CDR3 bases: TGCAGCGTTGTTGGTAGCAGCTACAATGAGCAGTTCTTC. Encoded protein: CSVVGSSYNEQFF.

The chain couples TRBV6-5 to TRBJ1-2; D perhaps matches TRBD1 (5 bases). The CDR3 spans 13 residues. CDR1 and CDR2 from the germline V gene are MNHEY and SVGAGI. Trimming cost V 6 bases and J 5 bases, with 13 bases left between them. The CDR3 nucleotides read TGTGCCAGCAGCTCGGGACCGCAGTATGGCTACACCTTC. Amino acids: CASSSGPQYGYTF.

The V call is TRBV24-1, the J call TRBJ2-1; D is possibly TRBD1 (7 bases). The CDR3 is 15 amino acids. Germline CDR1 reads KGHDR; CDR2 reads SFDVKD. Trimming pared 5 bases from V and 8 bases from J, leaving 18 bases between. CDR3 loop: CATSGRGRGAHEQFF. The CDR3 DNA sequence: TGTGCCACCAGTGGGAGGGGCAGGGGGGCCCATGAGCAGTTCTTC.

The gene calls are TRBV30 and TRBJ1-1; tentative D call: TRBD1 (5 bases). CDR1 is GTSNPN and CDR2 is SVGIG in the germline V gene (reference sequence). The CDR3 extends over 14 amino acids. The V and J ends lost 8 bases and 0 bases respectively, with 16 bases between them. CDR3 sequence (DNA): TGTGCCACGAAATGGACGGACATGAACACTGAAGCTTTCTTT. Protein product: CATKWTDMNTEAFF. The full variable domain, with the rest looked up from reference TRBV30 and TRBJ1-1, is SQTIHQWPATLVQPVGSPLSLECTVEGTSNPNLYWYRQAAGRGLQLLFYSVGIGQISSEVPQNLSASRPQDRQFILSSKKLLLSDSGFYLCATKWTDMNTEAFFGQGTRLTVV.

This chain uses TRBV2 with TRBJ1-1, with D hard to call. Per germline, CDR1 SNHLY and CDR2 FYNNEI. The ends were cut back, 2 bases at V and 1 base at J, with 26 bases in the middle. This CDR3 region has 20 residues. CDR3 sequence reads: CASSERVVPSAEAKNTEAFF. CDR3 in DNA: TGTGCCAGCAGTGAACGGGTTGTACCCTCGGCAGAAGCTAAGAACACTGAAGCTTTCTTT.

This clone has a single count. V is TRBV5-1 and J is TRBJ2-5; D uncertain. The length of the CDR3 is 12 residues. V gave up 0 bases and J gave up 7 bases, with 7 bases separating them. Germline V CDR1 and CDR2: SGHRS, YFSETQ. The CDR3 DNA sequence: TGCGCCAGCAGCTTGGAAGGGTTGACCCAGTACTTC. Protein product: CASSLEGLTQYF.